Each of the 31 T cell receptor beta chains below was sequenced from the same sample in a study of shared clonotypes between healthy human individuals. Here immunoSEQ multiplex PCR was the method, and the copy in TCRdb shows in-frame clones only, minus some. Of a few million clones in the sample, around nine tenths were seen once. What was sequenced was naive CD4+ T cells sorted from blood. Noted subset: CD45RA+ positively selected. The receptor set was obtained from a man between 18 and 29 years old in good health.

The V call is TRBV6-5, the J call TRBJ2-7; weak D call: TRBD1 (6 bases). Germline V CDR1 and CDR2: MNHEY, SVGAGI. There are 12 residues in the CDR3. Trimming cost V 6 bases and J 6 bases, with 12 bases left between them. The CDR3 region is CASSYTGTEQYF. CDR3 nucleotides: TGTGCCAGCAGCTACACAGGGACCGAGCAGTACTTC.

This chain joins TRBV18 and TRBJ1-6, with D unresolved. With 3 bases removed from V and 8 bases from J, the gap between germline ends came to 14 bases. Germline V gene lookup returns CDR1 KGHSH and CDR2 LQKENI. The length of the CDR3 is 15 residues. Here the CDR3 reads CASSPYSGFDSPLHF. The CDR3 DNA is TGTGCCAGCTCACCCTATTCTGGGTTTGATTCACCCCTCCACTTT.

This rearrangement joins TRBV4-1 to TRBJ2-7; the match to TRBD2 covers 8 bases. This CDR3 has 15 residues. Germline lookup yields CDR1 MGHRA and CDR2 YSYEKL. Germline trimming cut 4 bases from V and 0 bases from J; bases unmatched to any gene: 5. CDR3 region: CASSRAGGSSYEQYF. In nucleotides, the CDR3 is TGCGCCAGCAGCCGGGCGGGGGGCTCCTCCTACGAGCAGTACTTC.

The rearrangement joins TRBV7-7 to TRBJ2-7; 10 bases map to TRBD1. The CDR3 sequence is 14 residues long. Germline values: CDR1 SSHAT, CDR2 FNYEAQ (reference sequence). The CDR3 region has the DNA TGTGCTAGCGCTCAGGGACAGGGGCCCTACGAGCAGTACTTC. As protein: CASAQGQGPYEQYF.

The V call is TRBV9, the J call TRBJ2-5; D not resolved. In germline, CDR1 is SGDLS, CDR2 YYNGEE. This CDR3 has 15 amino acids. Between the trimmed V and J ends, which lost 0 bases and 5 bases, there was a span of 14 bases. The CDR3 nucleotides are TGTGCCAGCAGCGTAGAAGGAACTTCCCGGGAGACCCAGTACTTC. Translation gives CASSVEGTSRETQYF.

The chain uses TRBV6-5 and TRBJ2-2; 7 positions match TRBD1. V lost 7 bases, J lost 3 bases, and 5 bases stayed unmatched. Germline values: CDR1 MNHEY, CDR2 SVGAGI. There are 14 residues in the CDR3. The CDR3 reads CASTGTDYTGELFF. CDR3 in DNA: TGTGCCAGCACCGGGACAGACTACACCGGGGAGCTGTTTTTT.

The genes are TRBV9 and TRBJ2-1, with 10 bases lining up with TRBD2. Germline V gives CDR1 SGDLS, CDR2 YYNGEE. Germline trimming cut 0 bases from V and 7 bases from J; bases unmatched to any gene: 13. This CDR3 is built from 18 residues. The CDR3 loop is CASSVAGATGLAMNEQFF. CDR3 in DNA: TGTGCCAGCAGCGTAGCGGGGGCCACGGGACTAGCGATGAATGAGCAGTTCTTC.

This chain links TRBV5-8 with TRBJ2-2; 9 nucleotides match TRBD1. Germline-derived CDR1 and CDR2 are SGHTS and YDEGEE. Trimming cost V 5 bases and J 5 bases; bases outside gene matches: 10. The CDR3 covers 16 residues. CDR3 in amino acids: CASRRDRGLYTGELFF. The CDR3 nucleotides are TGTGCCAGCAGACGAGACAGGGGGTTGTATACCGGGGAGCTGTTTTTT.

The rearrangement links TRBV5-3 to TRBJ2-3; perhaps TRBD2 as D (5 bases). TRBV5-3 is annotated as an ORF whose role is uncertain. The CDR3 is 14 amino acids. V was pared by 0 bases and J by 5 bases, with 10 bases between. The CDR3 loop is CARSLGQAGDTQYF. DNA for the CDR3: TGTGCCAGAAGCTTGGGCCAGGCGGGAGATACGCAGTATTTT.

J is TRBJ2-1 and V is TRBV25-1; 9 bases map to TRBD2. The germline V gene has CDR1 MGHDK and CDR2 SYGVNS. V was pared by 1 base and J by 9 bases, with 7 bases of the junction left unmatched. This CDR3 has 15 residues. The CDR3 region has the DNA TGTGCCAGCAGTGAATTTGGGACTAGCAGCACTGAGCAGTTCTTC. The encoded protein is CASSEFGTSSTEQFF.

A word on this clone: Within the sample, other DNA sequences also encode this same CDR3. The chain is built from TRBV6-5 and TRBJ2-7, with 7 bases fitting TRBD1. Germline loops: CDR1 MNHEY, CDR2 SVGAGI. The V segment lost 5 bases and the J segment 2 bases; nucleotides outside the gene matches: 3. The CDR3 is made up of 13 amino acids. The CDR3 is CASSPGQPYEQYF. The CDR3 DNA follows: TGTGCCAGCAGTCCGGGACAGCCCTACGAGCAGTACTTC.

The chain carries TRBV5-1 and TRBJ2-1; 7 nucleotides agree with TRBD2. Losses at the gene ends were 6 bases for V and 2 bases for J; bases not matched to a gene: 5. CDR3 length: 14 residues. Germline V gives CDR1 SGHRS, CDR2 YFSETQ. The chain's CDR3 is CASTSGTTYNEQFF. In DNA, the CDR3 is TGCGCCAGCACTTCCGGGACTACCTACAATGAGCAGTTCTTC.

The chain joins TRBV29-1 to TRBJ2-7; the D call may be TRBD1 or TRBD2 (5 bases each). The CDR3 loop spans 13 amino acids. Germline V gene data show CDR1 as SQVTM and CDR2 as ANQGSEA. Trimming cost V 5 bases and J 5 bases, with 16 bases left between them. The CDR3 region has the DNA TGCAGCGTTCGGGTGGGGACGGCGAACGAGCAGTACTTC. This encodes CSVRVGTANEQYF.

The chain combines TRBV19 with TRBJ2-5; D is undetermined. Trimming shortened V by 4 bases and J by 3 bases, and 9 bases separated the two germline ends. In germline, CDR1 is LNHDA, CDR2 SQIVND (reference sequence). CDR3 length: 13 amino acids. The CDR3 DNA reads TGTGCCAGTAGTACACGGACCGAAGAGACCCAGTACTTC. Its protein is CASSTRTEETQYF.

The gene calls are TRBV10-1 and TRBJ2-5; 14 positions match TRBD2. Trimming removed 6 bases from V and 5 bases from J; junction bases left unmatched: 5. This CDR3 is 15 amino acids long. CDR1 and CDR2 (germline): WNHNN, SYGVQD (reference sequence). DNA for the CDR3: TGCGCCAGCAGCCGGACTAGCGGGGGGTCGGAGACCCAGTACTTC. Translation: CASSRTSGGSETQYF.

This chain connects TRBV10-3 to TRBJ2-7; 9 nucleotides match TRBD2. This CDR3 has 12 amino acids. Germline V lookup: CDR1 ENHRY, CDR2 SYGVKD. With 6 bases clipped from V and 6 bases from J, the junction kept 3 bases outside the gene matches. CDR3 DNA: TGTGCCATCAGCTTAGCGGGGGTCGAGCAGTACTTC. Translated: CAISLAGVEQYF.

The V and J genes are TRBV4-3 and TRBJ2-5; no clear D. Trimming cost V 0 bases and J 5 bases, with 19 bases left between them. This CDR3 has 17 amino acids. Germline CDR1 LGHNA, CDR2 YSLEER. The CDR3, as DNA: TGCGCCAGCAGCCAAGATTTCGACAAGGCTACTGCGGAGACCCAGTACTTC. It codes for CASSQDFDKATAETQYF.

The rearrangement joins TRBV19 to TRBJ1-1; 8 bases fit TRBD1. The junction had 7 bases not matched to a gene; V was cut back by 7 bases and J by 3 bases. This CDR3 comprises 14 residues. Germline CDR1 and CDR2: LNHDA and SQIVND (reference sequence). The CDR3 sequence is CASIRQGKDTEAFF. CDR3 nucleotide sequence: TGTGCCAGTATTCGACAGGGGAAGGACACTGAAGCTTTCTTT.

Points on this clone: The junction does not match germline at one end; this may be a read error. The rearrangement joins TRBV11-2 to TRBJ2-5, with TRBD1 identical over 7 bases. The CDR3 totals 13 residues. Looked up from germline, CDR1 is SGHAT and CDR2 is FQNNGV. The CDR3 protein is CASSTRYRGSGDF. The CDR3 region has the DNA TGTGCCAGCAGCACCCGCTACAGGGGTTCCGGGGACTTC.

This clone was observed once. The chain uses TRBV5-4 and TRBJ1-4; TRBD1 is a possible D gene (5 bases). The CDR3 extends over 14 amino acids. Germline V gene sequence: CDR1 SGHNT, CDR2 YYREEE (reference sequence). V gave up 1 base and J gave up 7 bases, with 11 bases separating them. The CDR3 DNA is TGTGCCAGCAGCTTGAGTGGGGCGGTTGAAAAACTGTTTTTT. It specifies CASSLSGAVEKLFF.

V and J are TRBV7-2 and TRBJ2-7; TRBD2 agrees at 12 bases. Germline V gene lookup returns CDR1 SGHTA and CDR2 FQGNSA. The CDR3 spans 17 residues. V trimming: 5 bases; J trimming: 5 bases; junction bases outside the gene matches: 13. As DNA, the CDR3 is TGTGCCAGCAGCCGCACCGGGACTAGCGGGTATCTCAACGAGCAGTACTTC. This translates into CASSRTGTSGYLNEQYF.

This chain connects TRBV30 to TRBJ2-2, with a tentative D call TRBD2 (6 bases). The V gene's germline CDR1 is GTSNPN and CDR2 SVGIG (reference sequence). Trimming stripped 4 bases from V and 5 bases from J, with 14 bases between. The CDR3 consists of 14 residues. CDR3 region: CAWTGRAGTGELFF. In DNA form, the CDR3 reads TGTGCCTGGACGGGCAGGGCGGGGACCGGGGAGCTGTTTTTT.

This chain connects TRBV5-1 to TRBJ2-3; 11 bases align to TRBD2. Germline values: CDR1 SGHRS, CDR2 YFSETQ. V dropped 4 bases and J dropped 4; count of bases not matched to a gene: 8. The CDR3 spans 16 residues. The CDR3 is CASSPAGGLAADTQYF. The CDR3 nucleotides read TGCGCCAGCAGCCCCGCTGGGGGACTAGCGGCAGATACGCAGTATTTT.

This chain uses TRBV15 with TRBJ2-5; D possibly corresponds to TRBD1 (5 bases). The length of the CDR3 is 16 residues. Germline CDR1 LNHNV, CDR2 YYDKDF (reference sequence). V lost 0 bases and J 5 bases, leaving 16 bases between the germline ends. CDR3: CATSREAFIGAETQYF. CDR3 DNA: TGTGCCACCAGCAGAGAAGCGTTTATAGGGGCGGAGACCCAGTACTTC.

The chain uses TRBV25-1 and TRBJ2-1, with TRBD2 matching over 11 bases. V was clipped by 7 bases and J by 4 bases; unmatched bases: 3. The CDR3 is made up of 14 amino acids. Germline loops: CDR1 MGHDK, CDR2 SYGVNS. CDR3 sequence (DNA): TGTGCCAGCATAGGGACTAGCGGTTACAATGAGCAGTTCTTC. Amino acid sequence: CASIGTSGYNEQFF.

This clone appeared a single time. The chain combines TRBV4-1 with TRBJ2-4; TRBD2 matches 9 bases. Germline CDR1 and CDR2: MGHRA and YSYEKL. V lost 1 base to trimming and J lost 3 bases; unmatched junction nucleotides: 10. The length of the CDR3 is 18 residues. The CDR3 DNA follows: TGCGCCAGCAGCCAAGGCGGGGCGGGGGGGCGAGGCAAAAACATTCAGTACTTC. Translated, it gives CASSQGGAGGRGKNIQYF.

Concerning this clone: This sample also contains other DNA sequences that code for the same CDR3. V is TRBV7-2 and J is TRBJ1-5; no reliable D call. In germline, CDR1 is SGHTA, CDR2 FQGNSA. This CDR3 has 13 amino acids. Trimming cost V 5 bases and J 1 base, with 6 bases left between them. DNA of the CDR3: TGTGCCAGCAGCCCGACAAGCAATCAGCCCCAGCATTTT. This translates into CASSPTSNQPQHF.

CDR3 nucleotides: TGTGCCAGCAGCTTAGACGGGGGGGCCATCACAGATACGCAGTATTTT. This encodes CASSLDGGAITDTQYF. V gene TRBV7-9 combines with J gene TRBJ2-3; 8 nucleotides line up with TRBD2. The CDR3 sequence is 16 residues long. Germline CDR1 SEHNR, CDR2 FQNEAQ (reference sequence). After removal of 1 base from V and 2 bases from J, the junction contained 5 bases not matched to a gene.

The chain links TRBV6-5 to TRBJ1-5; D is unclear. Germline CDR1 and CDR2: MNHEY and SVGAGI. V lost 2 bases and J 6 bases, leaving 17 bases between the germline ends. The CDR3 has 16 amino acids. The CDR3 DNA reads as TGTGCCAGCAGTTACCGTAGTACCTCCCCACGTCAGCCCCAGCATTTT. Residues: CASSYRSTSPRQPQHF.

The rearrangement links TRBV16 to TRBJ1-3; D possibly corresponds to TRBD1 (6 bases). In germline, CDR1 is KGHSY, CDR2 FQNENV. This CDR3 spans 14 amino acids. With 2 bases removed from V and 1 base from J, the gap between germline ends came to 6 bases. The CDR3 nucleotides read TGTGCCAGCAGCCAAGACAGGTCTGGAAACACCATATATTTT. Residues: CASSQDRSGNTIYF.

CDR3: CASSGSIAILEQFF. CDR3 in DNA: TGTGCCAGCAGTGGGAGCATAGCTATCCTTGAGCAGTTCTTC. The J gene is TRBJ2-1, the V gene TRBV2; D gene ambiguous. CDR3 length: 14 residues. Trimming pared 4 bases from V and 9 bases from J, leaving 16 bases between. From germline, CDR1 is SNHLY and CDR2 FYNNEI.